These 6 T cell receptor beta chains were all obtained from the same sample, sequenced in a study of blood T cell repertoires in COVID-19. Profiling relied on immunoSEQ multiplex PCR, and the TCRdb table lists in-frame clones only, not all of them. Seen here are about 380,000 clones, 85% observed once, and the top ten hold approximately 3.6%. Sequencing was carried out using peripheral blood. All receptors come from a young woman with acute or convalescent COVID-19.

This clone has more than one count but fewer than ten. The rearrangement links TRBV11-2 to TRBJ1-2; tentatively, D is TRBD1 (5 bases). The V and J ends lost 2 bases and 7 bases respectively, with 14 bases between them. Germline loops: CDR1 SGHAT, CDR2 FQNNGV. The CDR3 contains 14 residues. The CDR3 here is CASSLSKGLSGYTF. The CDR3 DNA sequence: TGTGCCAGCAGCTTAAGTAAGGGGTTGAGTGGCTACACCTTC.

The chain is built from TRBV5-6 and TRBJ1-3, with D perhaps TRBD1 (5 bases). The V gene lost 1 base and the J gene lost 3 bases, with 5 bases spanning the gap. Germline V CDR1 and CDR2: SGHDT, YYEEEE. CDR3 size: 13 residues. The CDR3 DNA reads TGTGCCAGCAGCTTGCAGGGTGGAAACACCATATATTTT. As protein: CASSLQGGNTIYF.

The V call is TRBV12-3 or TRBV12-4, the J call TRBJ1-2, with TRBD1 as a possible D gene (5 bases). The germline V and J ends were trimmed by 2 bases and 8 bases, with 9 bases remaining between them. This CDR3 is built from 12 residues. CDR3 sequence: CASSLPGRGYTF. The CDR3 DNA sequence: TGTGCCAGCAGTTTACCAGGGCGCGGCTACACCTTC.

The CDR3 sequence: CAISRVYSYEQYF. In DNA, the CDR3 is TGTGCCATCTCCCGTGTCTACTCCTACGAGCAGTACTTC. The gene calls are TRBV6-5 and TRBJ2-7, with D unclear. Trimming stripped 10 bases from V and 0 bases from J, with 13 bases between. The CDR3 runs 13 residues. The germline CDR1 and CDR2 sequences are MNHEY and SVGAGI.

The CDR3 loop is CASSPTLVVSENANYGYTF. CDR3 nucleotide sequence: TGTGCCAGCAGCCCAACCCTCGTTGTGTCAGAAAATGCTAACTATGGCTACACCTTC. V is TRBV28 and J is TRBJ1-2; D is unclear. Germline CDR1 reads MDHEN; CDR2 reads SYDVKM. This CDR3 has 19 residues. V dropped 6 bases and J dropped 0 bases, with 26 bases sitting between them.

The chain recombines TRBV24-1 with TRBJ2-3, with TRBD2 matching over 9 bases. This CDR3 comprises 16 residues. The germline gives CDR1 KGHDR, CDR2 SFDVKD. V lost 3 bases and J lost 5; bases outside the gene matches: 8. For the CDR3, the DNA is TGTGCCACCAGTGATAGTGGCGGGGGGGCAGGAGATACGCAGTATTTT. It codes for CATSDSGGGAGDTQYF.